The text below deals with one TCR beta chain. The sample is drawn from a study of blood T cell repertoires in COVID-19. About the research overall: The United States, Italy and Spain were the sources of the acute and convalescent COVID-19 samples.

The cohort comprised adults aged roughly 18 to 95 years residing in about two dozen US areas. Original analysis: Reference gene primer amplification gave estimated nucleated cell counts. Profiling relied on immunoSEQ multiplex PCR, and the TCRdb table lists in-frame clones only, not all of them. V, J and clone size reflect that table, while D and trimming were determined from the DNA. The table has about 210,000 clones, about four fifths seen once. The ends were cut back, 8 bases at V and 1 base at J, with 5 bases in the middle. CDR3 size: 12 residues. Germline loops: CDR1 MNHEY, CDR2 SVGAGI. Sample: PBMCs or T cells enriched from blood (not recorded which). The rearrangement uses TRBV6-5 and TRBJ1-4; D remains ambiguous. The sequence was obtained from a woman between 45 and 60 years old with acute COVID-19. CDR3 protein: CASGRTNEKLFF. The CDR3, as DNA: TGTGCCAGCGGGCGAACTAATGAAAAACTGTTTTTT.